This TCR beta chain was identified during a study of CD8 T cells in Susac syndrome (dated by TCRdb to the late 2010s). About the study as a whole: Repertoire sequencing was used to test whether CD8+ T cell activation and differentiation in Susac syndrome was antigen driven. Summary of the overall study and its limitations: The number of individuals in the TCR sequencing and HLA analysis was acknowledged as relatively small.

On this clonotype: The specificity of this receptor is unknown. No base qualities exist here, and no much larger clone lies one base off it.

Peripheral blood CD8+ and CD4+ T cells from healthy donors, Susac syndrome patients and multiple sclerosis patients were profiled by high-throughput TCR beta sequencing. Treatment-naive patients with stable or active relapsing-remitting disease fulfilling revised McDonald criteria were used as multiple sclerosis controls. CD8+ TEMRA cells were enriched by FACS, while bulk CD8+ and CD4+ T cells were purified by magnetic negative isolation. Blood was drawn into EDTA tubes, processed within 24 hours, and PBMCs were isolated by density gradient centrifugation. PBMCs intended for TCR sequencing were cryopreserved in liquid nitrogen and were subsequently thawed in a 37 degrees C water bath. Purity of sorted or isolated CD4+, CD8+ and CD8+ TEMRA cells was at least 90%. Reading the germline V gene (reference sequence) gives CDR1 SGHNT and CDR2 YYREEE. The CDR3 covers 14 residues, taking in both the cysteine and the phenylalanine. The only DNA kept is the CDR3, 42 bases in frame from the first base. The trim is 0 bases for V and 2 bases for J, with a gap of 5 bases between the germline ends.

RNA was extracted using the RNeasy kit, and roughly 0.45 to 1 ug of the RNA was reverse transcribed with random hexamers. TCR beta CDR3 regions were amplified with the immunoSEQ multiplex PCR assay covering 54 Vbeta and 13 Jbeta segments. To correct PCR amplification bias, a synthetic template baseline was used for both primer optimization and computational correction. Processing in the source paper ran as follows. Only productive sequences were kept, with reads annotated to V, D and J genes according to IMGT and analyzed in immunoSEQ Analyzer. To calculate clonality, Shannon entropy was normalized by log2 of the number of productive unique sequences and then subtracted from one. For each patient and control, public and private clones were evaluated among the 100 most prevalent clones. A clone was defined as Susac-specific if it was absent from the healthy and MS cohorts, from roughly 1,000 published viral clones and from other ImmuneACCESS disease sequences. Using fastp at Q25 and MiXCR, TCRdb reprocessed the public reads and kept productive beta chains. Each CDR3 protein gets just one entry, which takes the most common genes and DNA from the rows behind it. In this record, the V and J calls reflect TCRdb's handling and not the investigators' own analysis. The sample table shows some 170,000 distinct CDR3 sequences, and roughly 94% are seen once. The ten most abundant clones make up 0.09% to 0.1% of the sample.

Sequencing was carried out using CD4+ T cells from PBMCs. This TCR came from a human donor with multiple sclerosis. Rearrangement joined TRBV5-4 to TRBJ2-2; the D gene is not confidently resolved. DNA sequence: TGTGCCAGCAGCTTGGTCGGAAACACCGGGGAGCTGTTTTTT. Its amino acids are CASSLVGNTGELFF.